Listed below are T cell receptor beta chains from one sample, sequenced in a study of T-cell reconstitution after alpha-beta-depleted transplantation in children. Each CDR3 protein gets one entry after TCRdb re-called the PCR reads with MiXCR. The data contain a few hundred thousand distinct CDR3 sequences, over 10% of them singletons. The starting material was PBMCs, mostly from graft donor cells, obtained 360 days after TCRalphabeta/CD19-depleted stem cell transplant. The source of these receptors is a male patient between 10 and 17 years old who had a stem cell transplant for acute myeloid leukemia, so the T cells may come from the graft donor. Each CDR3 is given with its conserved first and last residue. Each record gives: V gene, clone size, D gene, J gene, CDR3 protein, CDR3 DNA. A D gene is named only where the DNA matches it firmly. Some rows have no size entry. The others give once, few or many, or a class for an expanded clone.

>TRBV12-3/TRBV12-4|-|-|TRBJ2-7
CASSFSNRDPEQYF
TGTGCCAGCAGTTTCTCGAACCGGGATCCCGAGCAGTACTTC
>TRBV20-1|few|-|TRBJ1-5
CSAIRLVNQPQHF
TGCAGTGCTATCCGTTTGGTAAATCAGCCCCAGCATTTT
>TRBV6-2/TRBV6-3|few|-|TRBJ2-1
CASSYGLMGINEQFF
TGTGCCAGCAGTTACGGACTAATGGGGATCAATGAGCAGTTCTTC
>TRBV15|few|TRBD1|TRBJ1-3
CATSRDMGTGAGNTIYF
TGTGCCACCAGCAGAGATATGGGAACAGGGGCCGGAAACACCATATATTTT
>TRBV7-2|-|TRBD1|TRBJ1-4
CASSLYRGTLFF
TGTGCCAGCAGCTTATACAGGGGGACACTGTTTTTT
>TRBV11-1|-|TRBD1|TRBJ1-5
CASSAGQVGQPQHF
TGTGCCAGCAGCGCTGGACAGGTCGGTCAGCCCCAGCATTTT
>TRBV29-1|many|-|TRBJ1-1
CSADRTAMNTEAFF
TGCAGCGCCGACCGGACAGCTATGAACACTGAAGCTTTCTTT
>TRBV10-3|many|-|TRBJ2-7
CAISGRGLYEQYF
TGTGCCATCAGTGGCCGGGGCCTATACGAGCAGTACTTC
>TRBV29-1|many|-|TRBJ2-3
CSVGISTDTQYF
TGCAGCGTTGGGATTAGCACAGATACGCAGTATTTT
>TRBV6-2/TRBV6-3|-|-|TRBJ1-1
CASRPGSTEAFF
TGTGCCAGCAGGCCCGGGAGCACTGAAGCTTTCTTT
>TRBV14|many|-|TRBJ2-1
CASSPGLTLLNEQFF
TGTGCCAGCAGCCCGGGACTTACTCTCCTGAATGAGCAGTTCTTC
>TRBV12-3/TRBV12-4|few|TRBD1|TRBJ1-4
CASSFRTGGPNEKLFF
TGTGCCAGCAGTTTTCGAACAGGGGGTCCTAATGAAAAACTGTTTTTT
>TRBV5-1|few|-|TRBJ2-5
CASNLKETQYF
TGCGCCAGCAATCTGAAAGAGACCCAGTACTTC
>TRBV5-5|-|TRBD2|TRBJ2-7
CASSLGTSGVLGEQYF
TGTGCCAGCAGCTTGGGAACTAGCGGGGTCCTCGGCGAGCAGTACTTC
>TRBV4-3|-|-|TRBJ2-7
CASSQEISGRTYEQYF
TGCGCCAGCAGCCAAGAGATCTCAGGGAGAACCTACGAGCAGTACTTC
>TRBV5-1|few|TRBD1|TRBJ2-1
CASSERQGYNEQFF
TGCGCCAGCAGCGAGAGACAGGGGTACAATGAGCAGTTCTTC
>TRBV7-6|few|-|TRBJ2-2
CASSLAPFTGELFF
TGTGCCAGCAGCTTAGCACCCTTCACCGGGGAGCTGTTTTTT
>TRBV2|many|-|TRBJ1-1
CASSGHMNTEAFF
TGTGCCAGCAGTGGGCATATGAACACTGAAGCTTTCTTT
>TRBV5-6|many|-|TRBJ1-1
CASSLVWGRTEAFF
TGTGCCAGCAGCTTGGTTTGGGGACGGACTGAAGCTTTCTTT
>TRBV7-9|few|-|TRBJ2-2
CASSWVDSGELFF
TGTGCCAGCAGCTGGGTAGATTCCGGGGAGCTGTTTTTT
>TRBV6-5|-|TRBD2|TRBJ2-7
CASSYGWAGLAGIDEQYF
TGTGCCAGCAGTTACGGGTGGGCGGGACTAGCGGGAATTGACGAGCAGTACTTC
>TRBV29-1|-|TRBD2|TRBJ2-3
CSVPGLAGYTQYF
TGCAGCGTTCCGGGACTAGCGGGTTATACGCAGTATTTT
>TRBV5-6|-|TRBD1|TRBJ2-5
CASSLVSTGTGGQETQYF
TGTGCCAGCAGCTTGGTATCCACCGGGACAGGGGGCCAAGAGACCCAGTACTTC
>TRBV2|few|-|TRBJ2-3
CASSKGDTTTQYF
TGTGCCAGCAGTAAAGGAGACACGACGACGCAGTATTTT
>TRBV29-1|few|-|TRBJ2-6
CSAAGTSGANVLTF
TGCAGCGCTGCGGGGACATCTGGGGCCAACGTCCTGACTTTC
>TRBV10-3|many|TRBD2|TRBJ2-2
CAISLAGEGHGELFF
TGTGCCATCAGTCTAGCGGGAGAAGGACACGGGGAGCTGTTTTTT
>TRBV5-1|few|TRBD1|TRBJ2-7
CASSFRDRDRNEQYF
TGCGCCAGCAGCTTCCGGGACAGGGATAGGAACGAGCAGTACTTC
>TRBV20-1|few|-|TRBJ2-6
CSASHMGDTIYSGANVLTF
TGCAGTGCTAGTCACATGGGGGACACTATCTACTCTGGGGCCAACGTCCTGACTTTC
>TRBV5-1|few|TRBD2|TRBJ2-7
CASSPGLAPGYEQYF
TGCGCCAGCAGCCCAGGACTAGCGCCAGGCTACGAGCAGTACTTC
>TRBV20-1|-|TRBD2|TRBJ2-1
CSALSLGTSGGLSYNEQFF
TGCAGTGCTCTCTCCTTAGGGACTAGCGGAGGTCTCTCCTACAATGAGCAGTTCTTC
>TRBV9|-|TRBD2|TRBJ2-7
CASSDPGLAEELSYEQYF
TGTGCCAGCAGCGACCCGGGACTAGCGGAGGAGCTCTCCTACGAGCAGTACTTC
>TRBV6-2/TRBV6-3|few|TRBD2|TRBJ2-1
CASSRVLAGGFEEQFF
TGTGCCAGCTCCAGAGTACTAGCGGGGGGTTTTGAAGAGCAGTTCTTC
>TRBV24-1|-|-|TRBJ2-3
CATSEPGGVADTQYF
TGTGCCACCAGTGAGCCAGGGGGGGTGGCAGATACGCAGTATTTT
>TRBV14|-|TRBD2|TRBJ2-1
CASSQDRLLRGPRTSGKANEQFF
TGTGCCAGCAGCCAAGATCGACTTCTTCGGGGCCCCAGGACTAGCGGGAAAGCCAATGAGCAGTTCTTC
>TRBV20-1|few|TRBD2|TRBJ2-1
CSARDTSGSVSYNEQFF
TGCAGTGCTAGAGATACGAGCGGGAGTGTTTCCTACAATGAGCAGTTCTTC